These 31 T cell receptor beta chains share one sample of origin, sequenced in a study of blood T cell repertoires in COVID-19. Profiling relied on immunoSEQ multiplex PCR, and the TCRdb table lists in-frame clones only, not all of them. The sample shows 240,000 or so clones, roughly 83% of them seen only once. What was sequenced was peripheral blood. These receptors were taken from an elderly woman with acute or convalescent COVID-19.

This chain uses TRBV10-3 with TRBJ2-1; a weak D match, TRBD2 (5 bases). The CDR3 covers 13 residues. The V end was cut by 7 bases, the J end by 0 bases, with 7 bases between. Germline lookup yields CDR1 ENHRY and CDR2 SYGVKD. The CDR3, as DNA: TGTGCCATCATGGGGAGCTCCTACAATGAGCAGTTCTTC. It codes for CAIMGSSYNEQFF.

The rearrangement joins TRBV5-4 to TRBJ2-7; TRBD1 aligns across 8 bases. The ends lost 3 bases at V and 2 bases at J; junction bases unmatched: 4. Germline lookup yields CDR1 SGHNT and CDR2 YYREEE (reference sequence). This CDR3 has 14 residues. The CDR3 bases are TGTGCCAGCAGCTGGACAGGGTCGACCTACGAGCAGTACTTC. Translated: CASSWTGSTYEQYF. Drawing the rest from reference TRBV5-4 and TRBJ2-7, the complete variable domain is ETGVTQSPTHLIKTRGQQVTLRCSSQSGHNTVSWYQQALGQGPQFIFQYYREEENGRGNFPPRFSGLQFPNYSSELNVNALELDDSALYLCASSWTGSTYEQYFGPGTRLTVT.

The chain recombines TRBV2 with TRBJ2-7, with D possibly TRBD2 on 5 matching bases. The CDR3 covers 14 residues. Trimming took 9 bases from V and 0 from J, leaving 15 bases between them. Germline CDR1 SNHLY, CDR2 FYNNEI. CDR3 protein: CASQQRLSSYEQYF. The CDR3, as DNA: TGTGCCAGTCAACAGAGACTAAGCTCCTACGAGCAGTACTTC.

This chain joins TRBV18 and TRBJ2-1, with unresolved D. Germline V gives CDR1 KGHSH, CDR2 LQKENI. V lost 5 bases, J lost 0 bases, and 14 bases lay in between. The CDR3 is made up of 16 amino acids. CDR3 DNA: TGTGCCAGCTCAGGTCCGGGTTCGAGCTCCTACAATGAGCAGTTCTTC. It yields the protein CASSGPGSSSYNEQFF.

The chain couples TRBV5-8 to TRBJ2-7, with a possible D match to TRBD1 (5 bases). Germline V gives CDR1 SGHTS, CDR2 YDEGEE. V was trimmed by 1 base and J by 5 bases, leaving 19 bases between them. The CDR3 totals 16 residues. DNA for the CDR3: TGTGCCAGCAGCTTGAGGGGTTTGGTGGAAAGCGACGAGCAGTACTTC. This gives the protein CASSLRGLVESDEQYF.

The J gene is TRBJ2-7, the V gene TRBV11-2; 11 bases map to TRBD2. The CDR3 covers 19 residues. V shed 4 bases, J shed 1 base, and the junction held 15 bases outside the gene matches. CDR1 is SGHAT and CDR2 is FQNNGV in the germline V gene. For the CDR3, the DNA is TGTGCCAGCAGCTCTCGGGGTAGCGGGGGGGTCTCCCTTTCCTACGAGCAGTACTTC. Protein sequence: CASSSRGSGGVSLSYEQYF.

CDR3 protein: CASSLRSGGRLYNEQFF. The CDR3 DNA sequence: TGTGCCAGCAGTCTGAGGAGCGGGGGCCGCCTTTACAATGAGCAGTTCTTC. The V and J genes are TRBV6-6 and TRBJ2-1, with 8 bases lining up with TRBD2. V lost 5 bases to trimming and J lost 4 bases; unmatched junction nucleotides: 13. The V gene's germline CDR1 is MNHNY and CDR2 SVGAGI (reference sequence). The CDR3 has 17 amino acids.

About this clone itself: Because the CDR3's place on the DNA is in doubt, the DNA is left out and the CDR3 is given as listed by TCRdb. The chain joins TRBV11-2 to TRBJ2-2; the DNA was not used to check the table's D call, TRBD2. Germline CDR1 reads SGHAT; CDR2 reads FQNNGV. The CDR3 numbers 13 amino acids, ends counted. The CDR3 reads CASSSLRAGELFF.

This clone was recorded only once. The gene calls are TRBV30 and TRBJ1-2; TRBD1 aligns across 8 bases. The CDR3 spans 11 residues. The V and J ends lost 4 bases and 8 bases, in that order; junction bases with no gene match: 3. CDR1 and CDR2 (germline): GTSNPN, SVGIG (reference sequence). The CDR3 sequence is CAWNRGIGYTF. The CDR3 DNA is TGTGCCTGGAACAGGGGGATCGGCTACACCTTC.

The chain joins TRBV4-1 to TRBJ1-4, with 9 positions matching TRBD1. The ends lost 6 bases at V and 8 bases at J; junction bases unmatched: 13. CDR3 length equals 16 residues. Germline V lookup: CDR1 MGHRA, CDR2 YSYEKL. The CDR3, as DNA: TGCGCCAGCAGGCAGGGGAACCGACAGGGGGGAGAAAAACTGTTTTTT. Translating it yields CASRQGNRQGGEKLFF.

Written as DNA, the CDR3 is TGCGCCAGCAGTAGCACAGGGGGGGCATTTAACACTGAAGCTTTCTTT. Translating gives CASSSTGGAFNTEAFF. The chain couples TRBV5-1 to TRBJ1-1, with 8 nucleotides matching TRBD1. The CDR3 covers 16 residues. In germline, CDR1 is SGHRS, CDR2 YFSETQ. V gave up 5 bases and J gave up 2 bases; unmatched junction bases: 11.

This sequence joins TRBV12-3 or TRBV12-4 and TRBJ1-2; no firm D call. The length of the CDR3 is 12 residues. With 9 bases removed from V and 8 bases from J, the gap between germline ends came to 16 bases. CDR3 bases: TGTGCCAGTGGACGTCCGACTATCGGCTACACCTTC. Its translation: CASGRPTIGYTF.

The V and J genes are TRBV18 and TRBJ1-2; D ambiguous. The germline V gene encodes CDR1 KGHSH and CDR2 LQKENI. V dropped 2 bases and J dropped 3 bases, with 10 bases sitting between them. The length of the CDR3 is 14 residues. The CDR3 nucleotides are TGTGCCAGCTCACCAGCCCCCGACTACTATGGCTACACCTTC. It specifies CASSPAPDYYGYTF.

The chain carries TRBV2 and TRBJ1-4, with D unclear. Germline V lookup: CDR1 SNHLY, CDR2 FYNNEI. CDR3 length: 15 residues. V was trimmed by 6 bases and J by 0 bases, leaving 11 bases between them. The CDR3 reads CASSSHGATNEKLFF. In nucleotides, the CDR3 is TGTGCCAGCAGCTCCCACGGGGCAACTAATGAAAAACTGTTTTTT.

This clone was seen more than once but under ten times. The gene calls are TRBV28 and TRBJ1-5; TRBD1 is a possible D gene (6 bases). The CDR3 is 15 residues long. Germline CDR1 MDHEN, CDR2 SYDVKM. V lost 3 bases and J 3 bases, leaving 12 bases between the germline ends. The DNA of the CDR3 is TGTGCCAGCAGTTTTAGGGCAGGGGACAATCAGCCCCAGCATTTT. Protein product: CASSFRAGDNQPQHF.

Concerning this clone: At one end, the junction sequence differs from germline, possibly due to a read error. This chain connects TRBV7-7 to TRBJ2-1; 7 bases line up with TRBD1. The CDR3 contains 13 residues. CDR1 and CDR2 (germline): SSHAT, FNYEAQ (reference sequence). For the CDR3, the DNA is TGTGCTAGCAGCATGGACAGGTACAATGAGCAGTTCTTC. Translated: CASSMDRYNEQFF.

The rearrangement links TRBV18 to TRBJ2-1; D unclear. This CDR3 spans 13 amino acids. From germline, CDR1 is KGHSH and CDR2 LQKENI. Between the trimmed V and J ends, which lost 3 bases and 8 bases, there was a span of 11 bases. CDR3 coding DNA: TGTGCCAGCTCACCTGATCAGGTTCATGAGCAGTTCTTC. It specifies CASSPDQVHEQFF. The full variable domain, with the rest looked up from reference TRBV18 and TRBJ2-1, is NAGVMQNPRHLVRRRGQEARLRCSPMKGHSHVYWYRQLPEEGLKFMVYLQKENIIDESGMPKERFSAEFPKEGPSILRIQQVVRGDSAAYFCASSPDQVHEQFFGPGTRLTVL.

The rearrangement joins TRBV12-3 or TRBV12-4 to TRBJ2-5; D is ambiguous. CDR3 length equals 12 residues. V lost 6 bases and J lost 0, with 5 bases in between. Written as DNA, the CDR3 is TGTGCCAGCAGCAGAAACCAAGAGACCCAGTACTTC. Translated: CASSRNQETQYF.

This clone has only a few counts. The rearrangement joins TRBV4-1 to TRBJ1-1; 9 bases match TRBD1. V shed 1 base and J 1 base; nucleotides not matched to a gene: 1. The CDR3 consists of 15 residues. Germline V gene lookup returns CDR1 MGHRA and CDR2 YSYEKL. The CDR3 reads CASSQGDRANTEAFF. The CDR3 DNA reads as TGCGCCAGCAGCCAAGGGGACAGGGCGAACACTGAAGCTTTCTTT.

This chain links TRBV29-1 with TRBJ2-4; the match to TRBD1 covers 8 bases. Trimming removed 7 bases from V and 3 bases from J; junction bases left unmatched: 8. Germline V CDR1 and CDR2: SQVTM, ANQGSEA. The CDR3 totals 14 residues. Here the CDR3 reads CSAQQGDYKNIQYF. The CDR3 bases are TGCAGCGCTCAACAGGGGGATTACAAAAACATTCAGTACTTC. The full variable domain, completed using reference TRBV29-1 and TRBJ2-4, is SAVISQKPSRDICQRGTSLTIQCQVDSQVTMMFWYRQQPGQSLTLIATANQGSEATYESGFVIDKFPISRPNLTFSTLTVSNMSPEDSSIYLCSAQQGDYKNIQYFGAGTRLSVL.

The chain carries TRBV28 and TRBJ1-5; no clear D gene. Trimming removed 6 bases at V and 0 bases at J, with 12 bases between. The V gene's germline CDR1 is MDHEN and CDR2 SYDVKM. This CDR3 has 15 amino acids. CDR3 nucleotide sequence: TGTGCCAGCAGCAGAACAGTCTATAGCAATCAGCCCCAGCATTTT. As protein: CASSRTVYSNQPQHF.

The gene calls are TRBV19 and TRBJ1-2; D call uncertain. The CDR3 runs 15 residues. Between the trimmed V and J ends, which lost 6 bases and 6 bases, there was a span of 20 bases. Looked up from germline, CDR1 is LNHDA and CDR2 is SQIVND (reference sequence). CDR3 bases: TGTGCCAGTAGCCAACTGACACGCGGAGGGCATGGCTACACCTTC. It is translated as CASSQLTRGGHGYTF.

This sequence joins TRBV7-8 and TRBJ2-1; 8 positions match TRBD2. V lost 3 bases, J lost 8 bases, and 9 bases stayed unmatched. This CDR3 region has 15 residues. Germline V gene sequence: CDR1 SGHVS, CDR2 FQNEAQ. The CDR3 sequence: CASSFSGAHGDEQFF. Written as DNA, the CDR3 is TGTGCCAGCAGCTTTAGCGGGGCCCACGGGGATGAGCAGTTCTTC.

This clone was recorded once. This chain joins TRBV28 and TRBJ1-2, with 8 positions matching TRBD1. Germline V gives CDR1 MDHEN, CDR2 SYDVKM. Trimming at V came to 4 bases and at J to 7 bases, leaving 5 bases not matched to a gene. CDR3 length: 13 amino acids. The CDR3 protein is CASSSGQVSGYTF. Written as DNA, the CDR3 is TGTGCCAGCAGTTCGGGACAGGTCTCTGGCTACACCTTC.

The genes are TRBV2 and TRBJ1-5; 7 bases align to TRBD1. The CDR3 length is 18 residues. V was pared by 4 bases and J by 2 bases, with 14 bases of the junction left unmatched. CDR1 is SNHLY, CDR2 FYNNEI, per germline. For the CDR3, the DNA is TGTGCCAGCAGTGCCCCTCTCACAGGGGTTGCGGGCAATCAGCCCCAGCATTTT. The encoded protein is CASSAPLTGVAGNQPQHF.

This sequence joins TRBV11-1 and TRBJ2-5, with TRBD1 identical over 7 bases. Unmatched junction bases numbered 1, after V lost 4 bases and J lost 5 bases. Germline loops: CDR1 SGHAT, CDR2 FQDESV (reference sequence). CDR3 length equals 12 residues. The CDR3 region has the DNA TGTGCCAGCAGCTCCAGGGGGGAGACCCAGTACTTC. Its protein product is CASSSRGETQYF. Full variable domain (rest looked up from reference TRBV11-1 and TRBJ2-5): EAEVAQSPRYKITEKSQAVAFWCDPISGHATLYWYRQILGQGPELLVQFQDESVVDDSQLPKDRFSAERLKGVDSTLKIQPAELGDSAMYLCASSSRGETQYFGPGTRLLVL.

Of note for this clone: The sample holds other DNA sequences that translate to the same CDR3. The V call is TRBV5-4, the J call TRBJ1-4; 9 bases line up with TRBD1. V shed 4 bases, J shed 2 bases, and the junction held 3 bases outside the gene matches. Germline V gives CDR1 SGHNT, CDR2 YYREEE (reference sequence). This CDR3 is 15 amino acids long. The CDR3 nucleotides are TGTGCCAGCAGCCCCACAGGGGGCACTAATGAAAAACTGTTTTTT. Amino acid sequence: CASSPTGGTNEKLFF.

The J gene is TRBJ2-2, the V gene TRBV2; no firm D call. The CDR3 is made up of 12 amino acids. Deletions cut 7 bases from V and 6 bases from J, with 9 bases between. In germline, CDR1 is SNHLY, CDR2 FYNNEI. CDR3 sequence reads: CASTTMAGELFF. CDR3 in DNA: TGTGCCAGCACTACCATGGCCGGGGAGCTGTTTTTT.

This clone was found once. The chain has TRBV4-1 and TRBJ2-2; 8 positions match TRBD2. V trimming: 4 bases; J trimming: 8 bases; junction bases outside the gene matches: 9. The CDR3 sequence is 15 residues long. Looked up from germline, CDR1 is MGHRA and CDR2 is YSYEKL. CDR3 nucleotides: TGCGCCAGCAGCCCTGTCGGGGGGGTCCCGGGGGAGCTGTTTTTT. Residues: CASSPVGGVPGELFF.

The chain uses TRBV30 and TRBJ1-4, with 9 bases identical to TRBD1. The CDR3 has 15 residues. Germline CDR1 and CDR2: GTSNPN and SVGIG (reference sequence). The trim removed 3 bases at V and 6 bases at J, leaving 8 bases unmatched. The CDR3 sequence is CAWRNGGTGYEKLFF. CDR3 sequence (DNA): TGTGCCTGGAGGAATGGCGGGACAGGGTATGAAAAACTGTTTTTT.

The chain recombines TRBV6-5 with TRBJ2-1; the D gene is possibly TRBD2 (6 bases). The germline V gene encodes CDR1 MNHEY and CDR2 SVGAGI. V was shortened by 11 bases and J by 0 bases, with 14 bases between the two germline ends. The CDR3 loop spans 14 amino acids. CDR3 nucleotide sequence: TGTGCCGCAACTAGCCTGAGCTCCTACAATGAGCAGTTCTTC. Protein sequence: CAATSLSSYNEQFF.